This T cell receptor (beta chain) was sequenced in a study of blood T cell repertoires in COVID-19. As for the study in general: Sample material is recorded as cDNA or gDNA derived from T cells, B-cell-depleted T cells, or PBMCs.

Assay: immunoSEQ multiplex PCR; the TCRdb copy retains only in-frame clones and omits some. The sample lists 400,000 to 550,000 clones, roughly 87% occurring once. Participants' reported clinical history set cohort assignment. In germline, CDR1 is LNHDA, CDR2 SQIVND (reference sequence). This CDR3 has 13 amino acids. J was trimmed by 5 bases and V by 8 bases; bases with no gene match: 3. The chain is built from TRBV19 and TRBJ1-5; 10 nucleotides align to TRBD1. Source material: PBMCs or T cells enriched from blood (not recorded which). This sequence originates from a woman aged 18-29 years with acute COVID-19. In nucleotides, the CDR3 is TGTGCCAGTTCGACAGGGGGCCATCAGCCCCAGCATTTT. It is translated as CASSTGGHQPQHF.